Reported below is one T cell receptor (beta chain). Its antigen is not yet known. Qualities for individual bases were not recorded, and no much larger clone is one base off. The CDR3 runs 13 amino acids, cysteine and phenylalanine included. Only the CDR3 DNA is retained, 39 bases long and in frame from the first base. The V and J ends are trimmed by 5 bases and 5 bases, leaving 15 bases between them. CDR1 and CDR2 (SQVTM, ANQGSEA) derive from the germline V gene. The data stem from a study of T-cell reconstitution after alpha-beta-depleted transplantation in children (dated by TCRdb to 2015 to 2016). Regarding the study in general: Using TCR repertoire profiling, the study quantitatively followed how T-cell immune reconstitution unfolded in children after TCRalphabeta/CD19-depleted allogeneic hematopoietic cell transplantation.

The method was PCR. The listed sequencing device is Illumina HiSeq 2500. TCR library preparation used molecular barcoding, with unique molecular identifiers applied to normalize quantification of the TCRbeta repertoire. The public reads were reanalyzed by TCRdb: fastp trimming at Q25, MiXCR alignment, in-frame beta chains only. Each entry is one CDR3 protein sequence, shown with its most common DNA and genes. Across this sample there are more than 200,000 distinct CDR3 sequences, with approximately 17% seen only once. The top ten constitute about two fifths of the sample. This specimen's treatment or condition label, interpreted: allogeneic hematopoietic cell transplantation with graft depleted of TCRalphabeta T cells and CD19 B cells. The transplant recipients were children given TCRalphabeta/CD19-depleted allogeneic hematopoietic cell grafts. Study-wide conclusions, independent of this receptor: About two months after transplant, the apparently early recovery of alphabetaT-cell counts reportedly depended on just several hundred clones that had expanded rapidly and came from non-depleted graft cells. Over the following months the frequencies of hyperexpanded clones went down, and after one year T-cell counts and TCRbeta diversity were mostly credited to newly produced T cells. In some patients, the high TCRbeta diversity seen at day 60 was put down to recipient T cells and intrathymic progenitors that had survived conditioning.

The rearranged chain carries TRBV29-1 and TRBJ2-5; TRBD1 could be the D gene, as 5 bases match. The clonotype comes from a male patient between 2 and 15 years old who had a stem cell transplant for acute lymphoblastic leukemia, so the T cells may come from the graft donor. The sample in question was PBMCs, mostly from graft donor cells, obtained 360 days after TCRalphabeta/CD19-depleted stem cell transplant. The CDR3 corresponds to CSVLQGFAETQYF. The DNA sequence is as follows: TGCAGCGTTCTTCAGGGCTTTGCGGAGACCCAGTACTTC.